The 32 T cell receptor beta chains below all came from one sample that was sequenced in a study of beta chain features in type 1 diabetes. Sequenced material consisted of expressed TCRB transcripts (all of the isolated RNA was reverse transcribed). Generated by immunoSEQ multiplex PCR, the TCRdb table keeps only in-frame clones and is missing some. Of 300,000 to 450,000 clones in the sample, roughly 12% were seen once. Sequencing used naive CD4+ T cells from blood. These receptors all stem from a man aged 18 to 35 in good health.

This clone was seen more than once but under ten times. V is TRBV7-2 and J is TRBJ2-5; 7 bases match TRBD1. CDR3 size: 14 residues. Germline CDR1 reads SGHTA; CDR2 reads FQGNSA. The V and J ends lost 5 bases and 2 bases, in that order; junction bases with no gene match: 5. CDR3 sequence reads: CASSPRDRQETQYF. DNA for the CDR3: TGTGCCAGCAGCCCCCGGGACAGACAAGAGACCCAGTACTTC.

This chain uses TRBV4-3 with TRBJ1-4, with 10 bases matching TRBD1. This CDR3 region has 15 residues. From germline, CDR1 is LGHNA and CDR2 YSLEER. After removal of 4 bases from V and 6 bases from J, the junction contained 5 bases not matched to a gene. The CDR3 spells CASSPSGTGDEKLFF. The DNA for the CDR3 is TGCGCCAGCAGCCCCTCCGGGACAGGGGATGAAAAACTGTTTTTT.

The chain combines TRBV6-5 with TRBJ2-7; 7 nucleotides line up with TRBD2. The CDR3 has 13 residues. The trim removed 5 bases at V and 6 bases at J, leaving 7 bases unmatched. Looked up from germline, CDR1 is MNHEY and CDR2 is SVGAGI. The chain's CDR3 is CASSTGLPSEQYF. As DNA, the CDR3 is TGTGCCAGCAGTACGGGACTACCCTCCGAGCAGTACTTC.

The sample holds a few counts of this clone. Other DNA sequences in this sample translate to the same CDR3. The chain carries TRBV30 and TRBJ2-7; D is uncertain. Trimming stripped 0 bases from V and 3 bases from J, with 6 bases between. Germline values: CDR1 GTSNPN, CDR2 SVGIG (reference sequence). The CDR3 is made up of 12 amino acids. CDR3 sequence (DNA): TGTGCCTGGAGTGTACTCGGCTACGAGCAGTACTTC. Translation: CAWSVLGYEQYF.

This clone was counted only a few times. The CDR3 sequence is CASSLPPVNYGYTF. The CDR3 bases are TGTGCCAGCAGCCTCCCTCCGGTTAACTATGGCTACACCTTC. The rearrangement joins TRBV7-2 to TRBJ1-2, with unresolved D. This CDR3 has 14 residues. V was pared by 5 bases and J by 1 base, with 11 bases between. Germline CDR1 is SGHTA and CDR2 is FQGNSA.

This clone was counted many times. J is TRBJ2-3 and V is TRBV29-1; 7 positions match TRBD2. Trimming removed 3 bases from V and 6 bases from J; junction bases left unmatched: 6. This CDR3 contains 13 residues. Looked up from germline, CDR1 is SQVTM and CDR2 is ANQGSEA. CDR3 sequence: CSVESAGVDTQYF. The CDR3 DNA reads TGCAGCGTTGAGTCGGCGGGAGTGGATACGCAGTATTTT.

The rearrangement uses TRBV28 and TRBJ1-3, with D perhaps matching TRBD1 (6 bases). V gave up 3 bases and J gave up 9 bases, with 21 bases separating them. Germline CDR1 reads MDHEN; CDR2 reads SYDVKM. This CDR3 contains 16 residues. This CDR3 is CASSLGGAGASFTIYF. The CDR3 nucleotides are TGTGCCAGCAGTTTGGGAGGGGCAGGGGCGAGCTTCACCATATATTTT.

This clone appeared once. This chain connects TRBV18 to TRBJ2-3, with D perhaps TRBD2 (6 bases). Germline-derived CDR1 and CDR2 are KGHSH and LQKENI. V was clipped by 3 bases and J by 6 bases, with 13 bases between them. This CDR3 region has 14 residues. The CDR3 reads CASSPEGRVDTQYF. In nucleotides, the CDR3 is TGTGCCAGCTCACCGGAGGGCAGGGTGGATACGCAGTATTTT.

With regard to this clone: The same CDR3 is also encoded by other DNA sequences in this sample. V gene TRBV7-9 combines with J gene TRBJ2-1; D ambiguous. CDR1 SEHNR and CDR2 FQNEAQ come from the germline V gene (reference sequence). The CDR3 has 15 residues. V was cut by 1 base and J by 0 bases, with 7 bases left in between. The DNA for the CDR3 is TGTGCCAGCAGCTTAGGCCCGAGCTCCTACAATGAGCAGTTCTTC. It specifies CASSLGPSSYNEQFF.

V and J are TRBV2 and TRBJ1-1, with D perhaps matching TRBD1 (6 bases). The V gene lost 0 bases and the J gene lost 1 base, with 9 bases spanning the gap. CDR1 and CDR2 (germline): SNHLY, FYNNEI. CDR3 size: 15 residues. The CDR3 region is CASSEASRGNTEAFF. The CDR3 DNA reads as TGTGCCAGCAGTGAAGCTTCCAGGGGGAACACTGAAGCTTTCTTT.

As regards this clone: Different DNA sequences within this sample yield the same CDR3. The rearrangement joins TRBV5-1 to TRBJ2-2; D is uncertain. The ends were cut back, 0 bases at V and 1 base at J, with 4 bases in the middle. This CDR3 is 14 amino acids long. Germline V gene lookup returns CDR1 SGHRS and CDR2 YFSETQ. CDR3 DNA sequence: TGCGCCAGCAGCTTGGGTCAGAACACCGGGGAGCTGTTTTTT. Protein sequence: CASSLGQNTGELFF. Filled out from reference TRBV5-1 and TRBJ2-2, the complete variable domain reads KAGVTQTPRYLIKTRGQQVTLSCSPISGHRSVSWYQQTPGQGLQFLFEYFSETQRNKGNFPGRFSGRQFSNSRSEMNVSTLELGDSALYLCASSLGQNTGELFFGEGSRLTVL.

This clone was counted only a few times. This CDR3 is CASTRTGDYSGANVLTF. The CDR3 DNA is TGTGCCAGCACCCGGACAGGGGACTACTCTGGGGCCAACGTCCTGACTTTC. This rearrangement joins TRBV7-3 to TRBJ2-6, with 9 bases identical to TRBD1. With V trimmed by 7 bases and J by 0 bases, 7 bases remained unmatched. This CDR3 region has 17 residues. Germline CDR1 is SGHTA and CDR2 is FQGTGA.

As concerns this clone: Other nucleotide sequences in the sample specify the same CDR3. The gene calls are TRBV18 and TRBJ2-1, with 8 bases matching TRBD1. This CDR3 has 15 residues. Germline V gene data show CDR1 as KGHSH and CDR2 as LQKENI. V was clipped by 2 bases and J by 1 base; unmatched bases: 1. The CDR3 reads CASSPGQGSYNEQFF. The CDR3 DNA reads TGTGCCAGCTCACCAGGACAGGGTTCCTACAATGAGCAGTTCTTC.

Only a few counts were recorded for this clone. The genes are TRBV28 and TRBJ2-3; tentatively, D is TRBD1 (5 bases). Trimming took 2 bases from V and 4 from J, leaving 7 bases between them. The CDR3 totals 13 residues. Germline assignment: CDR1 MDHEN and CDR2 SYDVKM. DNA of the CDR3: TGTGCCAGCAGTTTAGCAGGGCCAGATACGCAGTATTTT. Its translation is CASSLAGPDTQYF.

The chain uses TRBV6-5 and TRBJ2-5; 10 bases map to TRBD1. The germline V gene encodes CDR1 MNHEY and CDR2 SVGAGI. The V and J ends lost 5 bases and 4 bases, in that order; junction bases with no gene match: 7. This CDR3 is 15 amino acids long. CDR3 bases: TGTGCCAGCAGTCGACAGGGGGCGAGGGGAGAGACCCAGTACTTC. Its protein product is CASSRQGARGETQYF.

In its sample, this clone was seen many times. CDR3 sequence reads: CAWRRLAYNEQFF. CDR3 bases: TGTGCCTGGAGGCGACTAGCCTACAATGAGCAGTTCTTC. The chain combines TRBV30 with TRBJ2-1; a weak D match, TRBD2 (6 bases). Trimming took 3 bases from V and 2 from J, leaving 8 bases between them. The CDR3 has 13 amino acids. Germline CDR1 is GTSNPN and CDR2 is SVGIG (reference sequence).

This chain uses TRBV28 with TRBJ1-2; no clear D. Germline V lookup: CDR1 MDHEN, CDR2 SYDVKM. Deletions cut 5 bases from V and 7 bases from J, with 11 bases between. The CDR3 is 12 residues long. The CDR3: CASSLPYGGYTF. CDR3 sequence (DNA): TGTGCCAGCAGTCTCCCCTATGGTGGCTACACCTTC.

The V call is TRBV5-1, the J call TRBJ2-7; TRBD2 might be the D (6 bases). CDR1 SGHRS and CDR2 YFSETQ come from the germline V gene. V gave up 3 bases and J gave up 7 bases, with 20 bases separating them. The CDR3 loop spans 15 amino acids. The CDR3 coding sequence is TGCGCCAGCAGCTCACTGCGGGACTGGAGTGGTGAGCAGTACTTC. It yields the protein CASSSLRDWSGEQYF.

This clone was seen a few times. The chain uses TRBV2 and TRBJ2-1; weak D call: TRBD2 (6 bases). There are 13 residues in the CDR3. V was trimmed by 11 bases and J by 2 bases, leaving 13 bases between them. Germline V lookup: CDR1 SNHLY, CDR2 FYNNEI. The CDR3 sequence is CAGSRLAYNEQFF. CDR3 sequence (DNA): TGTGCCGGGTCTAGACTAGCCTACAATGAGCAGTTCTTC.

The genes are TRBV9 and TRBJ1-2, with D unresolved. The V gene lost 0 bases and the J gene lost 0 bases, with 9 bases spanning the gap. This CDR3 contains 15 residues. Per the germline V gene, CDR1 is SGDLS and CDR2 is YYNGEE. The CDR3 region has the DNA TGTGCCAGCAGCGTAGGACAATGGACTAACTATGGCTACACCTTC. Protein: CASSVGQWTNYGYTF.

The table lists this clone with a few counts. The chain combines TRBV7-9 with TRBJ2-5; TRBD1 matches at 7 bases. This CDR3 is 14 amino acids long. V was pared by 3 bases and J by 2 bases, with 3 bases of the junction left unmatched. CDR1 SEHNR and CDR2 FQNEAQ come from the germline V gene (reference sequence). In DNA, the CDR3 is TGTGCCAGCAGCTTCGACAGGGTTCAAGAGACCCAGTACTTC. It encodes CASSFDRVQETQYF.

There are a few counts of this clone. This chain connects TRBV5-1 to TRBJ2-7; D may be TRBD1 (5 bases). V was shortened by 0 bases and J by 5 bases, with 21 bases between the two germline ends. Germline CDR1 reads SGHRS; CDR2 reads YFSETQ. This CDR3 region has 17 residues. The DNA of the CDR3 is TGCGCCAGCAGCTTGGCCGGTCTACAGGCCGCTGGGAACGAGCAGTACTTC. Translation gives CASSLAGLQAAGNEQYF.

This clone was counted a few times. The V and J genes are TRBV9 and TRBJ2-2; no firm D call. Per the germline V gene, CDR1 is SGDLS and CDR2 is YYNGEE. The CDR3 contains 14 residues. V gave up 0 bases and J gave up 4 bases, with 7 bases separating them. The CDR3 DNA reads as TGTGCCAGCAGCGTAGAACAGCTCACCGGGGAGCTGTTTTTT. As protein: CASSVEQLTGELFF.

This clone was counted a few times. The chain carries TRBV20-1 and TRBJ2-5, with a possible D match to TRBD2 (5 bases). The CDR3 contains 11 residues. Trimming removed 6 bases at V and 8 bases at J, with 13 bases between. The germline gives CDR1 DFQATT, CDR2 SNEGSKA (reference sequence). The CDR3 is CSARTARTQYF. As DNA, the CDR3 is TGCAGTGCGCGGACTGCCAGAACCCAGTACTTC.

The chain employs TRBV9 and TRBJ1-2; no definite D call. Trimming stripped 4 bases from V and 6 bases from J, with 16 bases between. The CDR3 length is 14 residues. Germline V gene data show CDR1 as SGDLS and CDR2 as YYNGEE. CDR3 region: CASSPRTRSNGYTF. CDR3 nucleotides: TGTGCCAGCAGCCCCCGGACTAGGAGCAATGGCTACACCTTC.

The table lists this clone with a few counts. Its ends do not fully match the called genes, so a read error is possible. V usage is TRBV4-1 and J usage is TRBJ2-1; 7 bases match TRBD2. This CDR3 comprises 16 residues. Germline V lookup: CDR1 MGHRA, CDR2 YSYEKL. The CDR3 DNA follows: TGCGCCAGCAGCCAAGATCTATATCGGACCGGGACTAATCGAGTCTTC. This gives the protein CASSQDLYRTGTNRVF.

This chain connects TRBV4-3 to TRBJ2-5; D not certain. Trimming stripped 0 bases from V and 5 bases from J, with 10 bases between. Germline CDR1 is LGHNA and CDR2 is YSLEER. The CDR3 runs 14 residues. The CDR3 loop reads CASSQDLNSETQYF. In DNA form, the CDR3 reads TGCGCCAGCAGCCAAGATCTGAACAGCGAGACCCAGTACTTC.

The chain combines TRBV5-4 with TRBJ2-1; D is perhaps TRBD2 (6 bases). Germline V gives CDR1 SGHNT, CDR2 YYREEE (reference sequence). The CDR3 consists of 14 residues. Trimming stripped 5 bases from V and 4 bases from J, with 13 bases between. CDR3 sequence: CASRFQAGYNEQFF. The CDR3, as DNA: TGTGCCAGCAGATTCCAGGCGGGGTACAATGAGCAGTTCTTC.

This chain joins TRBV19 and TRBJ2-3; tentatively, D is TRBD2 (5 bases). The CDR3 sequence is 14 residues long. Deletions cut 4 bases from V and 2 bases from J, with 10 bases between. From germline, CDR1 is LNHDA and CDR2 SQIVND (reference sequence). CDR3 residues: CASSRTGYTDTQYF. Written as DNA, the CDR3 is TGTGCCAGTAGTAGAACGGGATACACAGATACGCAGTATTTT.

The chain couples TRBV5-4 to TRBJ2-7; D may be TRBD2 (5 bases). Germline V CDR1 and CDR2: SGHNT, YYREEE (reference sequence). The V end was cut by 3 bases, the J end by 3 bases, with 13 bases between. The CDR3 runs to 14 residues. CDR3 in amino acids: CASSSTGMIYEQYF. The CDR3 coding sequence is TGTGCCAGCAGCTCAACCGGGATGATCTACGAGCAGTACTTC. The whole variable domain, filled in from reference TRBV5-4 and TRBJ2-7, reads ETGVTQSPTHLIKTRGQQVTLRCSSQSGHNTVSWYQQALGQGPQFIFQYYREEENGRGNFPPRFSGLQFPNYSSELNVNALELDDSALYLCASSSTGMIYEQYFGPGTRLTVT.

This clone was found a few times. J is TRBJ1-2 and V is TRBV9; D gene unclear. CDR1 is SGDLS, CDR2 YYNGEE, per germline. This CDR3 has 12 residues. V was trimmed by 1 base and J by 8 bases, leaving 9 bases between them. The CDR3 DNA sequence: TGTGCCAGCAGCGTAAGGGCGGGGGGCTACACCTTC. Encoded protein: CASSVRAGGYTF.

The chain carries TRBV6-1 and TRBJ2-3, with TRBD1 matching over 8 bases. V dropped 4 bases and J dropped 2; count of bases not matched to a gene: 5. Germline V gene data show CDR1 as MNHNS and CDR2 as SASEGT. This CDR3 has 15 residues. The CDR3 coding sequence is TGTGCCAGCAGTGCGACAGGGGTCGACACAGATACGCAGTATTTT. Residues: CASSATGVDTDTQYF.